Each of the 16 T cell receptor beta chains below was sequenced from the same sample in a study of shared clonotypes between healthy human individuals. TCRdb's table, derived via immunoSEQ multiplex PCR, lists solely in-frame clones and lacks some. The data show roughly 1,600,000 clones, approximately 98.5% seen once. Sequencing input: naive CD4+ T cells sorted from blood. Stated subset: CD45RA+ positively selected. All receptors come from a man in his thirties or forties in good health.

The gene calls are TRBV5-1 and TRBJ2-3, with TRBD2 matching 11 bases. The CDR3 has 13 amino acids. V gave up 5 bases and J gave up 6 bases; unmatched junction bases: 2. Germline CDR1 SGHRS, CDR2 YFSETQ. CDR3 in amino acids: CASSPSGRDTQYF. The DNA for the CDR3 is TGCGCCAGCAGTCCTAGCGGGAGGGATACGCAGTATTTT.

V and J are TRBV6-5 and TRBJ2-5; D gene unclear. The CDR3 consists of 15 residues. V gave up 6 bases and J gave up 7 bases, with 21 bases separating them. Germline assignment: CDR1 MNHEY and CDR2 SVGAGI. Here the CDR3 DNA reads TGTGCCAGCAGGTACCTGGGCGGCCCGGATGGGACCCAGTACTTC. Protein sequence: CASRYLGGPDGTQYF.

V gene TRBV21-1 combines with J gene TRBJ2-5; TRBD2 is the table's D call and was not checked against the DNA. TRBV21-1 is noted as a pseudogene. This CDR3 spans 16 amino acids. CDR3 sequence reads: CASSKPSRGGQETQYF. The CDR3 coding sequence is TGTGCCAGCAGCAAACCCTCCCGCGGAGGGCAAGAGACCCAGTACTTC.

This sequence joins TRBV5-1 and TRBJ2-5; no firm D call. The CDR3 covers 12 residues. Trimming took off 2 bases at V and 5 bases at J, with 7 bases between the two ends. Germline CDR1 SGHRS, CDR2 YFSETQ. The CDR3 nucleotides are TGCGCCAGCAGCTTCCTGGGCGAGACCCAGTACTTC. Translating gives CASSFLGETQYF.

The CDR3 sequence: CASSLMGVNTEAFF. Written as DNA, the CDR3 is TGTGCCAGCAGCTTGATGGGCGTGAACACTGAAGCTTTCTTT. The chain couples TRBV5-5 to TRBJ1-1; D gene uncertain. Between the trimmed V and J ends, which lost 1 base and 0 bases, there was a span of 7 bases. CDR1 and CDR2 from the germline V gene are SGHKS and YYEKEE (reference sequence). The CDR3 totals 14 residues.

This clone was recorded only once. The gene calls are TRBV5-1 and TRBJ1-1; D not resolved. Between the trimmed V and J ends, which lost 4 bases and 2 bases, there was a span of 9 bases. This CDR3 is 13 amino acids long. Germline CDR1 reads SGHRS; CDR2 reads YFSETQ. CDR3 protein: CASSTGRNTEAFF. CDR3 DNA sequence: TGCGCCAGCAGCACCGGTCGAAACACTGAAGCTTTCTTT.

The V gene is TRBV5-1, the J gene TRBJ1-2, with 9 bases that match TRBD1. CDR1 is SGHRS and CDR2 is YFSETQ in the germline V gene. The CDR3 runs to 12 residues. J gave up 8 bases and V 4 bases, and 3 bases lay outside the gene matches. The chain's CDR3 is CASSRTGDGYTF. The CDR3 nucleotides are TGCGCCAGCAGCCGGACAGGGGACGGCTACACCTTC.

The rearrangement joins TRBV2 to TRBJ2-4, with 12 bases fitting TRBD1. CDR3 length: 15 residues. V trimming: 6 bases; J trimming: 5 bases; junction bases outside the gene matches: 5. CDR1 and CDR2 from the germline V gene are SNHLY and FYNNEI. CDR3 sequence: CASSGDRGPQNIQYF. In nucleotides, the CDR3 is TGTGCCAGCAGCGGGGACAGGGGGCCCCAAAACATTCAGTACTTC.

V gene TRBV5-1 combines with J gene TRBJ1-4; D ambiguous. CDR3 length: 14 amino acids. The V and J ends lost 4 bases and 6 bases respectively, with 13 bases between them. Germline CDR1 and CDR2: SGHRS and YFSETQ. Written as DNA, the CDR3 is TGCGCCAGCAGCGCGGGAGGTACGGATGAAAAACTGTTTTTT. Translation gives CASSAGGTDEKLFF.

V usage is TRBV19 and J usage is TRBJ2-1, with 8 bases fitting TRBD2. The CDR3 contains 15 residues. Germline loops: CDR1 LNHDA, CDR2 SQIVND (reference sequence). The V segment lost 5 bases and the J segment 5 bases; nucleotides outside the gene matches: 8. For the CDR3, the DNA is TGTGCCAGTAGTCCGGGGGGGTCGTATAACAATGAGCAGTTCTTC. It is translated as CASSPGGSYNNEQFF.

Only one count was recorded for this clone. This CDR3 reads CATSSPNYEQYF. The CDR3 DNA is TGTGCCACCAGCAGTCCTAATTACGAGCAGTACTTC. This rearrangement joins TRBV15 to TRBJ2-7, with D unresolved. The CDR3 spans 12 residues. Germline CDR1 LNHNV, CDR2 YYDKDF (reference sequence). V lost 3 bases to trimming and J lost 4 bases, with 7 bases between them.

The sample holds one count of this clone. V gene TRBV29-1 combines with J gene TRBJ2-1; no reliable D call. V shed 7 bases and J shed 4 bases, with 11 bases lying between them. This CDR3 region has 12 residues. CDR1 and CDR2 from the germline V gene are SQVTM and ANQGSEA. The CDR3 protein is CSGDEIYNEQFF. CDR3 bases: TGCAGCGGAGACGAAATTTACAATGAGCAGTTCTTC.

The chain joins TRBV5-6 to TRBJ1-1, with D unclear. The germline gives CDR1 SGHDT, CDR2 YYEEEE. The ends were cut back, 1 base at V and 3 bases at J, with 10 bases in the middle. This CDR3 contains 14 residues. CDR3 in DNA: TGTGCCAGCAGCTTGTATCAGGCCGACACTGAAGCTTTCTTT. It codes for CASSLYQADTEAFF.

The chain couples TRBV6-6 to TRBJ2-7; 9 bases map to TRBD1. From germline, CDR1 is MNHNY and CDR2 SVGAGI (reference sequence). The ends lost 0 bases at V and 5 bases at J; junction bases unmatched: 5. The CDR3 is 15 amino acids. The CDR3 nucleotides read TGTGCCAGCAGTTACTCGCCCGGGACAGGGAACGAGCAGTACTTC. It codes for CASSYSPGTGNEQYF.

The CDR3 here is CASTSQGPEQYF. CDR3 DNA: TGTGCCAGCACCTCCCAAGGCCCCGAGCAGTACTTC. The genes are TRBV9 and TRBJ2-7; D remains unclear. CDR1 and CDR2 (germline): SGDLS, YYNGEE. Between the trimmed V and J ends, which lost 6 bases and 6 bases, there was a span of 13 bases. CDR3 length: 12 residues.

This clone was picked up one time. CDR3 in DNA: TGTGCCAGCAGCTTATCTGGGCCGGGGAACACTGAAGCTTTCTTT. Translated, it gives CASSLSGPGNTEAFF. V is TRBV7-9 and J is TRBJ1-1; D remains unclear. Trimming left V 2 bases short and J 1 base short, with 11 bases between. The V gene's germline CDR1 is SEHNR and CDR2 FQNEAQ (reference sequence). This CDR3 comprises 15 residues. Supplemented by reference TRBV7-9 and TRBJ1-1, the full variable domain reads DTGVSQNPRHKITKRGQNVTFRCDPISEHNRLYWYRQTLGQGPEFLTYFQNEAQLEKSRLLSDRFSAERPKGSFSTLEIQRTEQGDSAMYLCASSLSGPGNTEAFFGQGTRLTVV.